These 5 T cell receptor beta chains originate from one sample sequenced in a study of T cell changes during pregnancy in multiple sclerosis. The method was immunoSEQ multiplex PCR; TCRdb's version includes in-frame clones alone and lacks a portion of them. The sample includes about 100,000 clones, over 80% of them seen just once. Sequences were derived from peripheral blood, sampled after pregnancy. The receptors were sampled from a female donor with multiple sclerosis, enrolled in a pregnancy study.

Only a few counts were recorded for this clone. The chain joins TRBV19 to TRBJ1-1, with 7 bases identical to TRBD1. Trimming at V came to 5 bases and at J to 6 bases, leaving 6 bases not matched to a gene. Germline CDR1 and CDR2: LNHDA and SQIVND (reference sequence). There are 13 residues in the CDR3. The CDR3 sequence is CASSPTGVAEAFF. The DNA for the CDR3 is TGTGCCAGTAGTCCAACAGGGGTTGCTGAAGCTTTCTTT.

The chain combines TRBV7-9 with TRBJ2-3, with a tentative D call TRBD2 (6 bases). The CDR3 spans 14 residues. The V gene lost 4 bases and the J gene lost 3 bases, with 11 bases spanning the gap. The germline V gene encodes CDR1 SEHNR and CDR2 FQNEAQ (reference sequence). CDR3 loop: CASSSTRETDTQYF. The CDR3 DNA sequence: TGTGCCAGCAGCTCGACTAGAGAAACAGATACGCAGTATTTT. Based on the CDR3 plus reference TRBV7-9 and TRBJ2-3, the full variable domain is DTGVSQNPRHKITKRGQNVTFRCDPISEHNRLYWYRQTLGQGPEFLTYFQNEAQLEKSRLLSDRFSAERPKGSFSTLEIQRTEQGDSAMYLCASSSTRETDTQYFGPGTRLTVL.

The chain couples TRBV5-1 to TRBJ2-7; TRBD1 matches at 8 bases. The CDR3 has 15 amino acids. The germline V gene encodes CDR1 SGHRS and CDR2 YFSETQ. Trimming took 3 bases from V and 3 from J; bases not matched to a gene: 8. The CDR3 spells CASSYGQGPFYEQYF. The CDR3 DNA is TGCGCCAGCAGCTATGGACAGGGTCCCTTCTACGAGCAGTACTTC.

The chain couples TRBV18 to TRBJ2-7; TRBD2 is a possible D gene (5 bases). This CDR3 is 13 amino acids long. The V gene's germline CDR1 is KGHSH and CDR2 LQKENI. V lost 2 bases and J 1 base, leaving 6 bases between the germline ends. CDR3 sequence: CASSPERSYEQYF. CDR3 in DNA: TGTGCCAGCTCACCAGAGCGGTCCTACGAGCAGTACTTC.

This sequence joins TRBV6-5 and TRBJ1-2; 8 positions agree with TRBD1. The J segment lost 7 bases and the V segment lost 2 bases, leaving 6 bases of the junction unmatched. CDR3 length: 14 residues. Germline values: CDR1 MNHEY, CDR2 SVGAGI. The chain's CDR3 is CASSYPPGTGGYTF. CDR3 bases: TGTGCCAGCAGTTACCCCCCCGGGACAGGTGGCTACACCTTC.